Reported below is one T cell receptor beta chain. Germline loops: CDR1 LNHNV, CDR2 YYDKDF (reference sequence). The CDR3 is 15 amino acids. V shed 0 bases and J shed 0 bases, with 9 bases lying between them. The data were taken from a study of human thymus T cells. Using immunoSEQ multiplex PCR, the repertoire was profiled, and TCRdb retains in-frame clones only, with some absent. In the table there are about 60,000 clones, 85% to 95% of which are singletons. What was sequenced was blood. The chain has TRBV15 and TRBJ2-7, with D unclear. The clonotype comes from a boy under three years old with a congenital heart defect but otherwise immunologically healthy. CDR3: CATSRDPGPSYEQYF. DNA of the CDR3: TGTGCCACCAGCAGAGACCCCGGGCCCTCCTACGAGCAGTACTTC.